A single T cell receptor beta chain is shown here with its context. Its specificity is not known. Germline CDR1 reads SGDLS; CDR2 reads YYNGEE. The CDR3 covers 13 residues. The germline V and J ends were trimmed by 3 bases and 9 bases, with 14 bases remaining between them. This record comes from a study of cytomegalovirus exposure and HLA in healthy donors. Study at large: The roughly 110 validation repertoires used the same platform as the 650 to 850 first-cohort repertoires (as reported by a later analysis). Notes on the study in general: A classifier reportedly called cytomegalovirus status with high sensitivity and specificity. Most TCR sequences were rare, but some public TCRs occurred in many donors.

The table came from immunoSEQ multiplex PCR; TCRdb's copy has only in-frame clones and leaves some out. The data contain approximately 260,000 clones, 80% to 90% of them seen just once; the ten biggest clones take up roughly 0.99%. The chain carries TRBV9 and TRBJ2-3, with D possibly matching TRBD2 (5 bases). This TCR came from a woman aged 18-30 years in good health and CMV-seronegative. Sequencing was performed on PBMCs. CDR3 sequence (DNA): TGTGCCAGCAGCGCGGGGTACTCGCCCACGCAGTATTTT. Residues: CASSAGYSPTQYF.